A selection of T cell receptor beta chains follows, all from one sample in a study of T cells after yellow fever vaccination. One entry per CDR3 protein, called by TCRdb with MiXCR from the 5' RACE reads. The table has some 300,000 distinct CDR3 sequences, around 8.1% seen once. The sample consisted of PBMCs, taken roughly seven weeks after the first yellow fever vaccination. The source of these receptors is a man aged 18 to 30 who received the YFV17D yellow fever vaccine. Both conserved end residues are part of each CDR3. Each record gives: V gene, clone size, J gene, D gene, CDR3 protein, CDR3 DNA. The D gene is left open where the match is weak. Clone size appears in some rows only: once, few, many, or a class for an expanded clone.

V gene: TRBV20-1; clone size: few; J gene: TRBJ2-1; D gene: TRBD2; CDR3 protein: CSAGRVGDSYNEQFF; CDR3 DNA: TGCAGTGCGGGGAGGGTGGGAGACTCCTACAATGAGCAGTTCTTC
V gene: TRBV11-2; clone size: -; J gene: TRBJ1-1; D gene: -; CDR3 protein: CASSGSGALGTEAFF; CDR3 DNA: TGTGCCAGCAGCGGATCGGGGGCTTTGGGAACTGAAGCTTTCTTT
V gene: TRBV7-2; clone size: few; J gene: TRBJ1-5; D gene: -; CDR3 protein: CASSPLYGTYQPQHF; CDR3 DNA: TGTGCCAGCAGTCCCCTTTACGGAACTTATCAGCCCCAGCATTTT
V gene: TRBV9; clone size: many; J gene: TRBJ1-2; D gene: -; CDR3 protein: CASRKNDGYGYTF; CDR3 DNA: TGTGCCAGCAGGAAGAACGACGGGTATGGCTACACCTTC
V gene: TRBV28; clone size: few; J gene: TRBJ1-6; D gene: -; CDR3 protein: CASRFYNSPLHF; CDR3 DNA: TGTGCCAGCAGGTTCTATAATTCACCCCTCCACTTT
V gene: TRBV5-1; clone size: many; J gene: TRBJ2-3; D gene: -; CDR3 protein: CASSEPTTDTQYF; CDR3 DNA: TGCGCCAGCAGCGAACCCACCACAGATACGCAGTATTTT
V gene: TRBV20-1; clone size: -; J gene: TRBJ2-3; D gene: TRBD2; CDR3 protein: CSAGDRTSGGDTQYF; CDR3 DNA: TGCAGTGCCGGAGACAGGACTAGCGGTGGAGATACGCAGTATTTT
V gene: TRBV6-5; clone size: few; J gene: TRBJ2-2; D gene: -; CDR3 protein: CASSFGLGGEPGELFF; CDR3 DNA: TGTGCCAGCAGTTTCGGCCTCGGGGGCGAACCCGGGGAGCTGTTTTTT
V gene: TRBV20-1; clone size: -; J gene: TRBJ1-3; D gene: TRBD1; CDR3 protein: CSARVRQGVRGNTIYF; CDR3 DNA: TGCAGTGCTAGAGTTCGGCAGGGGGTGAGAGGAAACACCATATATTTT
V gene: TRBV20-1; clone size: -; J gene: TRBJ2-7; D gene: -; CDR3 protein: CSARTDRTYEQYF; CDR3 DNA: TGCAGTGCCCGTACGGACAGAACCTACGAGCAGTACTTC
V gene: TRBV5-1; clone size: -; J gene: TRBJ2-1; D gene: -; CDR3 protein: CASSRALVGAYNEQFF; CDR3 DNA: TGCGCCAGCAGCAGGGCCCTGGTAGGGGCCTACAATGAGCAGTTCTTC
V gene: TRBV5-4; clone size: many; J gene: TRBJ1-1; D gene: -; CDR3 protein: CASSPSAVNTEAFF; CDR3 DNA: TGTGCCAGCAGCCCTTCTGCAGTGAACACTGAAGCTTTCTTT
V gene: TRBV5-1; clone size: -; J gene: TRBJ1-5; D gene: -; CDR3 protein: CASSEDGNQPQHF; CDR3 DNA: TGCGCCAGCAGTGAAGATGGCAATCAGCCCCAGCATTTT
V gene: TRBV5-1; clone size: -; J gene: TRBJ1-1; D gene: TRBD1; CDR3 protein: CASSTGTGAMNTEAFF; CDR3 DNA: TGCGCCAGCAGCACCGGGACAGGGGCTATGAACACTGAAGCTTTCTTT
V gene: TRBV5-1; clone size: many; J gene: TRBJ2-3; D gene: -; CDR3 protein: CASSLTGPDTQYF; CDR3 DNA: TGCGCCAGCAGCTTGACGGGTCCAGATACGCAGTATTTT
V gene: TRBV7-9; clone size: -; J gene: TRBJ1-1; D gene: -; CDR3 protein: CASSEVAYTEAFF; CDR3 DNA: TGTGCCAGCAGCGAAGTGGCATATACTGAAGCTTTCTTT
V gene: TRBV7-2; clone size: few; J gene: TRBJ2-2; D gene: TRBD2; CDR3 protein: CASRGAAGRTGELFF; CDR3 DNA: TGTGCCAGCAGAGGGGCAGCGGGGAGGACCGGGGAGCTGTTTTTT
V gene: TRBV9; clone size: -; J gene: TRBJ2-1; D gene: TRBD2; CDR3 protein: CASSELAATYNEQFF; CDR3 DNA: TGTGCCAGCAGCGAACTAGCGGCAACCTACAATGAGCAGTTCTTC
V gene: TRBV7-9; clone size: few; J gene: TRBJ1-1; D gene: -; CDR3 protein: CASSRGVGDTEAFF; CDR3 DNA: TGTGCCAGCAGCCGTGGTGTGGGCGACACTGAAGCTTTCTTT
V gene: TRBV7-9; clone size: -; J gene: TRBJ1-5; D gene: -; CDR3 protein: CASSLYEGAYSNQPQHF; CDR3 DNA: TGTGCCAGCAGCTTATACGAGGGCGCATATAGCAATCAGCCCCAGCATTTT
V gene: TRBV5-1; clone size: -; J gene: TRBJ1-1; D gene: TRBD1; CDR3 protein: CASSWKPGQANTEAFF; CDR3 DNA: TGCGCCAGCAGCTGGAAACCCGGACAGGCTAACACTGAAGCTTTCTTT
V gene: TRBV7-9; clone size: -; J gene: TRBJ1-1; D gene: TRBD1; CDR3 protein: CASSERDRGRNEAFF; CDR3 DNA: TGTGCCAGCAGCGAGCGGGACAGGGGGCGGAATGAAGCTTTCTTT
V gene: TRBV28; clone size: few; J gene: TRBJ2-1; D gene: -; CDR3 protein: CASSRAGNEQFF; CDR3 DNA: TGTGCCAGCAGTAGGGCTGGGAATGAGCAGTTCTTC
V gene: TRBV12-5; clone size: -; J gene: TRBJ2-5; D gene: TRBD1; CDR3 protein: CASGLISRGRETQYF; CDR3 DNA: TGTGCTAGTGGTTTGATCTCCAGGGGGCGAGAGACCCAGTACTTC
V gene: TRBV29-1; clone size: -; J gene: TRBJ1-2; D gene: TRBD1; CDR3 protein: CSVAKSGTGSYGYTF; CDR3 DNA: TGCAGCGTTGCCAAGTCCGGGACAGGGTCTTATGGCTACACCTTC
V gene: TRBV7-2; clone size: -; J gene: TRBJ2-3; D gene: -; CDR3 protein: CASSLQRGRDTQYF; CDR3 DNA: TGTGCCAGCAGCTTACAGCGAGGGCGAGATACGCAGTATTTT